The rows below give T cell receptor beta chains drawn from one sample of a study of blood T cell repertoires in COVID-19. Assay: immunoSEQ multiplex PCR; the TCRdb copy retains only in-frame clones and omits some. The sample lists hundreds of thousands of clones, around 88% occurring once. What was sequenced was peripheral blood. The source is a man aged 40-50 years with acute or convalescent COVID-19. Each CDR3 is given without its conserved first and last residue. The order of the fields is D gene, CDR3 length, V gene, J gene, CDR3 protein. The D gene is left open where the match is weak.

TRBD1	15	TRBV6-4	TRBJ1-2	ASSDPRGPGRERGYT
-	11	TRBV29-1	TRBJ1-2	SVEQTNDYGYT
TRBD1	19	TRBV19	TRBJ1-2	ASSIDGISGTGGLRSYGYT
TRBD1	17	TRBV10-2	TRBJ1-1	ASTITSAGTGGRNTEAF
TRBD2	12	TRBV12-5	TRBJ2-1	ASGIAGGRGEQF
-	12	TRBV19	TRBJ1-1	ASRGVNWHTEAF
TRBD1	14	TRBV5-5	TRBJ2-3	ASSLGQGLSTDTQY
-	13	TRBV9	TRBJ1-3	ASSPPGGSGNTIY
-	12	TRBV7-9	TRBJ1-1	ASSPWEGPAEAF
-	12	TRBV2	TRBJ2-1	ASSDMAAYNEQF
TRBD1	12	TRBV5-1	TRBJ2-3	ASSIGQVTDTQY
-	16	TRBV21-1	TRBJ2-6	ASSKGPPLPSGANVLT
-	13	TRBV10-1	TRBJ2-7	ASSEGSGEFYEQY
-	13	TRBV21-1	TRBJ2-5	ASSKNSSLQETQY
-	13	TRBV25-1	TRBJ1-2	ASSESDGGWRGYT
TRBD1	12	TRBV9	TRBJ1-1	ASSIWDSFTEAF
-	8	TRBV6-5	TRBJ2-3	ATVADTQY
TRBD2	14	TRBV2	TRBJ2-7	ASSLWTSGGAYEQY
TRBD1	14	TRBV27	TRBJ2-2	ASSSRTGLNTGELF
-	13	TRBV14	TRBJ1-2	ASSQFGGANYGYT
TRBD1	11	TRBV19	TRBJ2-3	ASSLTGGDTQY
TRBD2	10	TRBV12-3/TRBV12-4	TRBJ2-1	AIGGTSLEQF
-	13	TRBV7-6	TRBJ2-1	ASSLFGSSYNEQF
TRBD2	14	TRBV11-3	TRBJ2-2	ASSLFSGGDTGELF
-	11	TRBV12-3/TRBV12-4	TRBJ1-1	ASSFRVNTEAF
-	13	TRBV9	TRBJ2-5	ASSVNSGLQETQY
-	12	TRBV5-1	TRBJ1-1	ASSFQGLDTEAF
-	12	TRBV2	TRBJ2-2	ASIGRENSGELF
-	12	TRBV5-1	TRBJ2-5	ASSLVPDQETQY
-	11	TRBV7-3	TRBJ1-1	ASSPHPNTEAF
TRBD2	14	TRBV2	TRBJ2-3	ASSEVLAGPSDTQY
TRBD1	14	TRBV5-1	TRBJ2-1	ASSLVDRLDDNEQF
-	11	TRBV5-4	TRBJ1-1	ASSLGGRPEAF
TRBD1	14	TRBV4-1	TRBJ2-2	ASSRGGQGEAGELF
-	12	TRBV6-6	TRBJ1-5	ASSYSQVVWPQH
TRBD1	13	TRBV28	TRBJ1-5	ASTGSQGAYQPQH
TRBD1	10	TRBV12-3/TRBV12-4	TRBJ1-2	ASSRTGGGYT
-	10	TRBV5-4	TRBJ1-5	ASSTPDSPQH
TRBD2	15	TRBV7-3	TRBJ2-1	ASSPGPGLARLDEQF
TRBD2	15	TRBV7-3	TRBJ2-1	ASSLGLAGEGGNEQF
TRBD1	14	TRBV4-2	TRBJ2-7	ASSQDNRGHSYEQY
-	11	TRBV7-9	TRBJ2-2	ASRSLNTGELF
TRBD2	14	TRBV5-4	TRBJ2-7	ASSSSGGAFRYEQY
-	13	TRBV27	TRBJ2-1	ASSISSRSYNEQF